The TCR beta chain described here comes from a study of cytomegalovirus exposure and HLA in healthy donors (dated by TCRdb to about 2017). Some background on the complete study: A later analysis indicated that the 120 or so validation repertoires were generated on the platform also employed for the 670 or so repertoires of the first cohort. The study aimed to test whether cataloging public T cell receptors could reveal signatures of past pathogen exposure. In addition to the first cohort of 666 subjects, a separate validation cohort of about 120 different subjects was used. The study combined high-throughput TCR immunosequencing, statistical association of individual TCRs with disease status, and machine learning to predict cytomegalovirus infection status. General conclusions and limits of the study: In vitro tests confirmed that a few of the cytomegalovirus-associated TCR beta chains recognize cytomegalovirus antigens. The authors suggested that the approach could potentially be generalized to other disease states and immunological phenotypes. In both the original and validation cohorts, the classifier was reported to diagnose cytomegalovirus status with high specificity and sensitivity. A later analysis had no HLA typing for the validation cohort, so co-occurrence there was scored across all 130 or so repertoires. The study listed approximately 150 TCR beta chains as associated with cytomegalovirus. While some public TCRs were present in many individuals, most TCR sequences turned up only very rarely across donors. Subsequent analysis determined that TCRs grouped into clusters in the first cohort also showed a tendency toward co-occurrence across the 130 or so validation repertoires, and 85% to 95% of cluster scores exceeded 0.

CDR1 and CDR2 (SGHDN, FVKESK) derive from the germline V gene. From the cysteine up to the phenylalanine, the CDR3 has a length of 15 residues. Only the CDR3 DNA stays, 45 bases, in frame from base 1. Cut back by 4 bases and 3 bases, the V and J ends lie 16 bases apart. On this clone itself: It has no known antigen specificity. One base away there is no much larger clone; base qualities are not given.

The donors were included in the validation cohort of 120 subjects, a group kept apart from the approximately 650-subject first cohort. Library method: the immunoSEQ multiplex PCR assay. In the original analysis: A statistical classification framework was developed to diagnose cytomegalovirus status using the catalog of TCR beta chain sequences. TCRdb retrieved this table from immuneACCESS and kept in-frame rearrangements only. Not all clones are present; in checked studies, unresolved V genes account for under half, and no reason is known for the remainder. D and trimming come from the DNA, and the V and J calls and clone size come from that table. The table for this sample lists 150,000 to 200,000 clones; around nine tenths of them were counted only once. The ten largest clones take up roughly 2.5% of the sample.

The chain is assembled from TRBV14 and TRBJ2-7; D gene: possibly TRBD1, on 6 matching bases. Sequencing was carried out using PBMCs. This TCR derives from a man between 18 and 29 years old in good health and CMV-seropositive. The CDR3 here reads CASSPSRQDHYEQYF. In nucleotide form, the sequence is TGTGCCAGCAGCCCGTCTCGACAGGACCACTACGAGCAGTACTTC.